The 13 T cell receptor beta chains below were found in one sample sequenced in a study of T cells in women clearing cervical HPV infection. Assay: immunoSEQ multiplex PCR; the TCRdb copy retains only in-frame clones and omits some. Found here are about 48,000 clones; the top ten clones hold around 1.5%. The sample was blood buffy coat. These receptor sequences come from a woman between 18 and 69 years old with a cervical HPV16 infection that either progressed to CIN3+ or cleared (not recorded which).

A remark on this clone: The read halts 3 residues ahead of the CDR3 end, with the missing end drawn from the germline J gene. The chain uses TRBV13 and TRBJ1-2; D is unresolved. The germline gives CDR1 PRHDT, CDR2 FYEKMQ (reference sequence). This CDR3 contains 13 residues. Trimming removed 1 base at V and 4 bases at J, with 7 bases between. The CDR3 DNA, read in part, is TGTGCCAGCAGCTTAGACAGCGGCTATGGC. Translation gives CASSLDSGYG. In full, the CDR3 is CASSLDSGYGYTF.

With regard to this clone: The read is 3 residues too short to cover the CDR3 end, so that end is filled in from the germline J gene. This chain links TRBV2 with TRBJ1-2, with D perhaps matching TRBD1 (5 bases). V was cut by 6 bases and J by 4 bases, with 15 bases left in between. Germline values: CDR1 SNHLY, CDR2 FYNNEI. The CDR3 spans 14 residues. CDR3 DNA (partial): TGTGCCAGCAGGCTTGAAGGGGCCACCTATGGC. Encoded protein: CASRLEGATYG. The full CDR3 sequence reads CASRLEGATYGYTF. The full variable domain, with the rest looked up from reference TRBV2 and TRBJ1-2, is EPEVTQTPSHQVTQMGQEVILRCVPISNHLYFYWYRQILGQKVEFLVSFYNNEISEKSEIFDDQFSVERPDGSNFTLKIRSTKLEDSAMYFCASRLEGATYGYTFGSGTRLTVV.

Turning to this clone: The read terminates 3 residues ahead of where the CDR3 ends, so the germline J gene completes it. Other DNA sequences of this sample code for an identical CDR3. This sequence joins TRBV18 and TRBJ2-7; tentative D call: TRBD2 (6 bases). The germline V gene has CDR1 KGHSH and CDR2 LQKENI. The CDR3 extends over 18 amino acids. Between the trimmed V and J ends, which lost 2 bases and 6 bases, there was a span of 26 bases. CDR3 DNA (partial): TGTGCCAGCTCACCATTTGGTACAGGAAGCGGGTTTTCAGGCGAG. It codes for CASSPFGTGSGFSGE. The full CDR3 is CASSPFGTGSGFSGEQYF.

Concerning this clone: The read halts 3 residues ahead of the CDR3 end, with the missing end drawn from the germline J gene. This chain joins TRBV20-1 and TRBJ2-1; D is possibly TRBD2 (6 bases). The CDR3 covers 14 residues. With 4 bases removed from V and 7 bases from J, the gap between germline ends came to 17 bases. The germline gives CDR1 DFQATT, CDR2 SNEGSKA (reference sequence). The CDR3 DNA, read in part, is TGCAGTGCTAAAGACACCGGGACTGCAAATGAG. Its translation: CSAKDTGTANE. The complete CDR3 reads CSAKDTGTANEQFF.

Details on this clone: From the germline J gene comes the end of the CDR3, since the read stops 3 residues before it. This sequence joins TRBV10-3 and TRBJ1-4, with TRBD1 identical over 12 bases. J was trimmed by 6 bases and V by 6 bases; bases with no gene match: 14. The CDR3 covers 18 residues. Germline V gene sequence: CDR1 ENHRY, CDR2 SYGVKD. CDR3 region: CAIRSGGTGGALDEKLFF. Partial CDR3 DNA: TGTGCCATCAGGTCGGGAGGGACAGGGGGCGCCTTGGATGAAAAA.

This CDR3 is CASSILRPTTGELFF. The CDR3 bases that were read are TGTGCCAGTAGTATACTCAGGCCTACCACCGGGGAG. The J gene is TRBJ2-2, the V gene TRBV19; D gene ambiguous. The CDR3 goes on 3 residues after the read ends, and that part is filled in from the germline J gene. Trimming cost V 2 bases and J 4 bases, with 11 bases left between them. From germline, CDR1 is LNHDA and CDR2 SQIVND (reference sequence). The CDR3 is made up of 15 amino acids.

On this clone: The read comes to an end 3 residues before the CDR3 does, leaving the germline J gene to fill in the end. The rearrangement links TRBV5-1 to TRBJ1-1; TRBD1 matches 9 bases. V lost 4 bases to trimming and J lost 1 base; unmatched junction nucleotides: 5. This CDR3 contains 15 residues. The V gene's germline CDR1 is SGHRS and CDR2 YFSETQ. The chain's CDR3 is CASSGLQGANTEAFF. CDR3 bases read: TGCGCCAGCAGCGGATTACAGGGGGCGAACACTGAA.

CDR3 amino acids: CASNDPGNEQFF. The sequenced part of the CDR3 DNA is TGTGCCAGCAACGACCCAGGGAATGAG. The V and J genes are TRBV6-2 or TRBV6-3 and TRBJ2-1, with D possibly TRBD1 on 5 matching bases. The read falls 3 residues short of the CDR3 end, and the missing part is taken from the germline J gene. V lost 7 bases, J lost 7 bases, and 11 bases lay in between. This CDR3 contains 12 residues. Germline V gene data show CDR1 as MNHEY and CDR2 as SVGEGT.

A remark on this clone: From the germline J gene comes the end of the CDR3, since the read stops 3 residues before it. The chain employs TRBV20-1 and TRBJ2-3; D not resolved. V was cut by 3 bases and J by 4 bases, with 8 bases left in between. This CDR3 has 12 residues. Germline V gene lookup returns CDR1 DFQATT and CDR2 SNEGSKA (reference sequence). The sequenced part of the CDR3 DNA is TGCAGTGCTAGCCTTTCTGCAGATACG. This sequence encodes CSASLSADT. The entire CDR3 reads CSASLSADTQYF.

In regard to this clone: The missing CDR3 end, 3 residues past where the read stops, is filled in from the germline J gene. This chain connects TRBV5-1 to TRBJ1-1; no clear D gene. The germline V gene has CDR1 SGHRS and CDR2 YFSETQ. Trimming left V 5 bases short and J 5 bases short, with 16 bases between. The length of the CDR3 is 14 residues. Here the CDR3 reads CASRLRYPGTEAFF. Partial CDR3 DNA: TGCGCCAGCAGACTCCGTTATCCGGGGACTGAA.

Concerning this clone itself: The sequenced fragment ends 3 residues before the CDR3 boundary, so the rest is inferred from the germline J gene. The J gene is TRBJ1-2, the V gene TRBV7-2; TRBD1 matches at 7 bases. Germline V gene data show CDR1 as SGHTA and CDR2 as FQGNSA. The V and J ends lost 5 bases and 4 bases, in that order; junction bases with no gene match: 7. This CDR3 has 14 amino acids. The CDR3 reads CASSPDRVGYGYTF. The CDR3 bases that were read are TGTGCCAGCAGCCCCGACAGGGTTGGCTATGGC.

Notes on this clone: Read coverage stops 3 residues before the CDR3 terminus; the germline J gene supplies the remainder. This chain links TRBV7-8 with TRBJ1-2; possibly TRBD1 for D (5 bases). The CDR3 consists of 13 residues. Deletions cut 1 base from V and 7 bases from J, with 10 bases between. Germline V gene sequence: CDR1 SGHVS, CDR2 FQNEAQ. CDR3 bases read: TGTGCCAGCAGCTTAGGGGGCGACACTGGC. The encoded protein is CASSLGGDTG. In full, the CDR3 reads CASSLGGDTGYTF.

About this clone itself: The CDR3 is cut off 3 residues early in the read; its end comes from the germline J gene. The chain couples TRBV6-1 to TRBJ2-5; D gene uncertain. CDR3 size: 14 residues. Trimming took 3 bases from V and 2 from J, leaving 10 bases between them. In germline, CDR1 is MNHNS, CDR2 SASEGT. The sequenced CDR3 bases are TGTGCCAGCAGTGACAAAAGACTTCAAGAGACC. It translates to CASSDKRLQET. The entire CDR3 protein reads CASSDKRLQETQYF.